What follows is one TCR beta chain and its context. The target antigen is unknown. The donors gave bone marrow, and they were healthy. This entry is derived from a study of cytomegalovirus exposure and HLA in healthy donors. Findings and limits, study-wide: A later analysis appeared to link common viral pathogens to several of the most significant clusters.

CDR1 and CDR2 from the germline V gene are SGHVT and SQSDAQ. Trimming took 5 bases from V and 2 from J; bases not matched to a gene: 16. CDR3 length equals 18 residues. Researchers ran the PCR with 60 Vbeta and 13 Jbeta primers. Data came from immunoSEQ multiplex PCR; TCRdb stores just in-frame clones and leaves some out. The data contain about 180,000 clones, approximately 80% of them singletons. V usage is TRBV7-4 and J usage is TRBJ2-3, with 7 positions matching TRBD2. The receptor's source is a man between 18 and 29 years old in good health and CMV-seronegative. Sequencing was done on a sample of PBMCs. The CDR3 coding sequence is TGTGCCAGCAGCCCAAGTCGGTTGGGGGGGACCTACACAGATACGCAGTATTTT. Its translation: CASSPSRLGGTYTDTQYF.